This TCR beta chain was obtained from a study of T cell responses to AZD1222 COVID-19 vaccine. Study conclusions and caveats: Nearly half of spike-specific TCRs reportedly go after variant regions that carry no mutations. With dominance at 160-218 and 743-854, vaccine-associated CD4 TCRs spanned spike.

Germline-derived CDR1 and CDR2 are MDHEN and SYDVKM. Trimming pared 6 bases from V and 1 base from J, leaving 18 bases between. This CDR3 is 16 amino acids long. Comment on this clone: The antigen is unknown.

Here immunoSEQ multiplex PCR was the method, and the copy in TCRdb shows in-frame clones only, minus some. Here the sample spans around 100,000 clones, around 87% being singletons. V usage is TRBV28 and J usage is TRBJ1-1; D perhaps matches TRBD1 (5 bases). The source was peripheral blood, collected on day 0 of MenACWY control vaccination. This TCR came from an adult in good health. CDR3 region: CASSPLTAGSNTEAFF. Written as DNA, the CDR3 is TGTGCCAGCAGCCCGCTGACAGCGGGCTCGAACACTGAAGCTTTCTTT.